This entry is about one TCR beta chain. What it binds is not known. The entry originates in a study of T cell responses to AZD1222 COVID-19 vaccine. TCRdb's copy holds only in-frame clones and misses some; the assay was immunoSEQ multiplex PCR. The sample consists of about 120,000 clones, more than 65% of them appearing once. CDR1 SQVTM and CDR2 ANQGSEA come from the germline V gene. V was pared by 1 base and J by 2 bases, with 6 bases of the junction left unmatched. The CDR3 runs to 15 residues. General study results and limits: Just a handful of AZD1222 recipients tested seropositive at baseline. Unmutated variant regions reportedly attract nearly half of all spike-specific TCRs. Spike-specific TCR breadth and depth went up after people got two AZD1222 doses. In a largely white British group with more females than males, clonal diversity was possibly underestimated.

This chain joins TRBV29-1 and TRBJ2-3; 7 bases are a match to TRBD1. Sequencing was performed on peripheral blood, taken 28 days after the second AZD1222 dose. The clonotype comes from an adult who received the AZD1222 COVID-19 vaccine. For the CDR3, the DNA is TGCAGCGTTGAAGGCCCCACAGGGGTCACAGATACGCAGTATTTT. As protein: CSVEGPTGVTDTQYF.